The text below deals with one T cell receptor (beta chain). This specimen belongs to a study of control samples from healthy donors and cancer patients. From germline, CDR1 is KGHDR and CDR2 SFDVKD. The CDR3 has 12 amino acids. Trimming stripped 7 bases from V and 3 bases from J, with 9 bases between. Assay: immunoSEQ multiplex PCR; the TCRdb copy retains only in-frame clones and omits some. The repertoire includes 140,000 or so clones, 80% to 95% of them detected once, and 3.2% sits in the top ten. The V and J genes are TRBV24-1 and TRBJ2-7, with D possibly matching TRBD1 (5 bases). The sequenced sample was blood. This clonotype originated in a man between 25 and 39 years old in good health. The CDR3 DNA reads as TGTGCCACCAGCGACGACAGCTACGAGCAGTACTTC. Translation: CATSDDSYEQYF.